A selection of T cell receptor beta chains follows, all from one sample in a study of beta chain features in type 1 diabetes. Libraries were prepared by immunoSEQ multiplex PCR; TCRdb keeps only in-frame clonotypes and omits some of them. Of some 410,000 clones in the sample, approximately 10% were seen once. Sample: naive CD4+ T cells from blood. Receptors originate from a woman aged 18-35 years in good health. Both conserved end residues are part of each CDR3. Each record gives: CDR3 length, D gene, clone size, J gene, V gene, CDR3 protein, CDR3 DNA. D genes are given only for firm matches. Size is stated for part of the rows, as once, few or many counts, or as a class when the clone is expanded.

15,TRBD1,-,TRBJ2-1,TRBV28,CASSLAGTGYNEQFF,TGTGCCAGCAGTTTGGCCGGGACAGGCTACAATGAGCAGTTCTTC
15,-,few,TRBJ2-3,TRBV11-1,CASSLQLPSTDTQYF,TGTGCCAGCAGCTTACAGTTACCTAGCACAGATACGCAGTATTTT
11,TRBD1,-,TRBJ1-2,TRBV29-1,CSVLGQGGYTF,TGCAGCGTTCTTGGACAGGGTGGCTACACCTTC
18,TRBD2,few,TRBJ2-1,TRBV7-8,CASSLAVIAGGSYNEQFF,TGTGCCAGCAGCTTAGCGGTGATAGCGGGAGGCTCCTACAATGAGCAGTTCTTC
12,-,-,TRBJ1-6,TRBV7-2,CASSLPYSPLHF,TGTGCCAGCAGCTTACCGTATTCACCCCTCCACTTT
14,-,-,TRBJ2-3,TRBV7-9,CASSLGRSQDTQYF,TGTGCCAGCAGCCTTGGGCGGTCACAGGATACGCAGTATTTT
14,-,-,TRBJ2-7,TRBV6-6,CASCDRRVSYEQYF,TGTGCCAGCTGCGACAGGCGGGTTTCCTACGAGCAGTACTTC
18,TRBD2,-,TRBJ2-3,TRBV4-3,CASSQDISGRASTDTQYF,TGCGCCAGCAGCCAAGATATCAGCGGGAGGGCCTCCACAGATACGCAGTATTTT
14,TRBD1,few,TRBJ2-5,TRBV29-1,CSVYRGLPMVTQYF,TGCAGCGTATACAGGGGGCTCCCGATGGTTACCCAGTACTTC
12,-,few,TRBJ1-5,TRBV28,CASSSYTQPQHF,TGTGCCAGCAGTTCCTATACTCAGCCCCAGCATTTT
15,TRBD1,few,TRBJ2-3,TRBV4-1,CASSNPQGLTDTQYF,TGCGCCAGCAGCAACCCACAGGGGCTCACAGATACGCAGTATTTT
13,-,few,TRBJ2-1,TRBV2,CASRVTSLNEQFF,TGTGCCAGCAGGGTAACTAGTCTGAATGAGCAGTTCTTC
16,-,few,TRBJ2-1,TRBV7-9,CASSLTQWTEVYEQFF,TGTGCCAGCAGCCTTACCCAATGGACCGAGGTATATGAGCAGTTCTTC
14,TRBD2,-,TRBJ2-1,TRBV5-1,CASRGGLAGNEQFF,TGCGCCAGCAGGGGCGGACTAGCGGGAAATGAGCAGTTCTTC
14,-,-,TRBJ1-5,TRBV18,CASSPEQGLGPQHF,TGTGCCAGCTCACCTGAACAGGGCCTCGGGCCCCAGCATTTT
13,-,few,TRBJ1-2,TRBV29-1,CSALEQGDYGYTF,TGCAGCGCGTTAGAGCAGGGTGACTATGGCTACACCTTC
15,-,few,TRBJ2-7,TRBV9,CASSPQLGGIYEQYF,TGTGCCAGCAGCCCCCAGCTGGGGGGAATCTACGAGCAGTACTTC
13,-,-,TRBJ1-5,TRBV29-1,CSVEMGGSQPQHF,TGCAGCGTTGAAATGGGAGGGTCCCAGCCCCAGCATTTT
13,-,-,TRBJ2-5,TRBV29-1,CSVDASAQETQYF,TGCAGCGTTGACGCTAGCGCACAAGAGACCCAGTACTTC
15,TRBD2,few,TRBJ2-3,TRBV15,CATRPRTSARGTQYF,TGTGCCACCAGACCGAGGACTAGCGCCCGAGGTACGCAGTATTTT
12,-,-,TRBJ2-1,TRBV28,CASSLLAREQFF,TGTGCCAGCAGTTTACTAGCCCGCGAGCAGTTCTTC
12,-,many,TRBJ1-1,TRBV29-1,CSVESTYTEAFF,TGCAGCGTCGAGAGTACTTACACTGAAGCTTTCTTT
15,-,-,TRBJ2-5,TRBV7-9,CASSSRLLRQETQYF,TGTGCCAGCAGCAGTCGACTTCTTCGGCAAGAGACCCAGTACTTC
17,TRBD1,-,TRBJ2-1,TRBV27,CASSPILRDRLYNEQFF,TGTGCCAGCAGTCCTATTCTCCGGGACAGACTATACAATGAGCAGTTCTTC